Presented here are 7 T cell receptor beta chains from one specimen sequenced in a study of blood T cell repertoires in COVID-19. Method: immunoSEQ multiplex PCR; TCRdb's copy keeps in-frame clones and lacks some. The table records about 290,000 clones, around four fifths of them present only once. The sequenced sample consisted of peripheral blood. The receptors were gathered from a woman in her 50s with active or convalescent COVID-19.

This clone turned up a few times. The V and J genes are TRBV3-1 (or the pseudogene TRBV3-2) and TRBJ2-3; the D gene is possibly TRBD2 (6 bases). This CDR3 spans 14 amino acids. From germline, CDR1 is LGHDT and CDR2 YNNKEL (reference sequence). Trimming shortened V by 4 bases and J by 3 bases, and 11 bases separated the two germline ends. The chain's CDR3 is CASSRGLPTDTQYF. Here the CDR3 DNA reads TGTGCCAGCAGCCGAGGACTACCGACAGATACGCAGTATTTT.

DNA of the CDR3: TGTGCCAGCAGCGAGTGGACAGGGGCGGGAAACACCATATATTTT. It translates to CASSEWTGAGNTIYF. This chain connects TRBV9 to TRBJ1-3; the match to TRBD1 covers 9 bases. V gave up 3 bases and J gave up 4 bases; unmatched junction bases: 5. The CDR3 has 15 amino acids. CDR1 is SGDLS, CDR2 YYNGEE, per germline.

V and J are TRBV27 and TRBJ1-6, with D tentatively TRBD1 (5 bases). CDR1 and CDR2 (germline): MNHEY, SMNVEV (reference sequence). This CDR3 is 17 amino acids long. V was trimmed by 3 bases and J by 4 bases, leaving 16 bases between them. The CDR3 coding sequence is TGTGCCAGCAGTTTCCCCACCGGGGGTCCGTATAATTCACCCCTCCACTTT. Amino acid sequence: CASSFPTGGPYNSPLHF.

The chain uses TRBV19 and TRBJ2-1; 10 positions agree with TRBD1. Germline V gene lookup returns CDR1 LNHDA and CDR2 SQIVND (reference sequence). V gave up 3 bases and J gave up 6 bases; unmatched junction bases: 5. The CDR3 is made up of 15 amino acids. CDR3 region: CASSIFRTGGNEQFF. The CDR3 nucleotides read TGTGCCAGTAGTATTTTCAGGACAGGGGGCAATGAGCAGTTCTTC.

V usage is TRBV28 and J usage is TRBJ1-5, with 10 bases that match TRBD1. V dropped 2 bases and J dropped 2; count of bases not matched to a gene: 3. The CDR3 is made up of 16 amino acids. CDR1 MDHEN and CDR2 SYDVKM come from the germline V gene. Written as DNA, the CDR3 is TGTGCCAGCAGTTTAGGGACAGGGGCGGGCAATCAGCCCCAGCATTTT. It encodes CASSLGTGAGNQPQHF.

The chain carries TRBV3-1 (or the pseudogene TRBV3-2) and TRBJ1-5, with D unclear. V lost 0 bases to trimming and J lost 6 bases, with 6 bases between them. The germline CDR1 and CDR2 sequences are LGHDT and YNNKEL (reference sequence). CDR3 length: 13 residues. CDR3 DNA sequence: TGTGCCAGCAGCCAAGAACTAGGTCAGCCCCAGCATTTT. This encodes CASSQELGQPQHF.

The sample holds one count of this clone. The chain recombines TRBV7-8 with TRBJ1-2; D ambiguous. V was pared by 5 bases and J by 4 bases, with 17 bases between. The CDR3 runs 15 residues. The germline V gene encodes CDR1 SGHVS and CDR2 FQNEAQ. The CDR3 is CASSPRGLSSYGYTF. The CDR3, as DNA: TGTGCCAGCAGCCCGCGTGGCCTGTCTAGCTATGGCTACACCTTC.